Listed below are T cell receptor beta chains from one sample, sequenced in a study of T cell responses to AZD1222 COVID-19 vaccine. Profiling relied on immunoSEQ multiplex PCR, and the TCRdb table lists in-frame clones only, not all of them. The sample carries approximately 57,000 clones, 70% to 90% recorded once. The sequencing here drew on peripheral blood, taken on day 0 of AZD1222 vaccination. The receptors were sampled from an adult in good health. CDR3s include the opening cysteine and the closing phenylalanine or tryptophan. The D gene is left open where the match is weak. A clone size is listed for some rows: how often the clone was seen (once, few, many), or a class if it is expanded.

size: NA
J: TRBJ2-7
V: TRBV28
D: NA
DNA: TGTGCCAGCAGCGTAATGGGGGGAAGCTCCTACGAGCAGTACTTC
CDR3: CASSVMGGSSYEQYF

size: NA
J: TRBJ2-1
V: TRBV4-3
D: NA
DNA: TGCGCCAGCAGCGGTGGAAATGAGCAGTTCTTC
CDR3: CASSGGNEQFF

size: NA
J: TRBJ1-1
V: TRBV6-5
D: NA
DNA: TGTGCCAGTACTTCGAGGGGTAACAGGGATGCTGAAGCTTTCTTT
CDR3: CASTSRGNRDAEAFF

size: NA
J: TRBJ1-1
V: TRBV19
D: NA
DNA: TGTGCCAGTACCCCACAGGGTATAAGGGGTGAAGCTTTCTTT
CDR3: CASTPQGIRGEAFF

size: NA
J: TRBJ2-5
V: TRBV11-2
D: TRBD1
DNA: TGTGCCAGCACCTCTAGCCAGGGGGTGGGTGAGACCCAGTACTTC
CDR3: CASTSSQGVGETQYF

size: NA
J: TRBJ2-2
V: TRBV12-2
D: NA
DNA: TGTGCAAGTCGTCTCACTAGCGGGAGGGTACCGAACACCGGGGAGCTGTTTTTT
CDR3: CASRLTSGRVPNTGELFF

size: once
J: TRBJ1-5
V: TRBV18
D: NA
DNA: TGTGCCAGCTCACCAGCGCCTGATCAGCCCCAGCATTTT
CDR3: CASSPAPDQPQHF

size: NA
J: TRBJ1-3
V: TRBV27
D: NA
DNA: TGTGCCAGCGGAGAAAACTCTGGAAACACCATATATTTT
CDR3: CASGENSGNTIYF

size: few
J: TRBJ1-2
V: TRBV9
D: TRBD1
DNA: TGTGCCAGCAGCGTAGGCGAACAGGGGGCTGGATATGGCTACACCTTC
CDR3: CASSVGEQGAGYGYTF

size: NA
J: TRBJ1-2
V: TRBV28
D: NA
DNA: TGTGCCAGCAGTTTGTCCCAGGACTATGGCTACACCTTC
CDR3: CASSLSQDYGYTF

size: NA
J: TRBJ1-1
V: TRBV29-1
D: NA
DNA: TGCAGCGTCCAAGAGGTCGTGAACACTGAAGCTTTCTTT
CDR3: CSVQEVVNTEAFF

size: NA
J: TRBJ1-1
V: TRBV19
D: TRBD1
DNA: TGTGCCAGTAGCAGGGGGTTGACTGAAGCTTTCTTT
CDR3: CASSRGLTEAFF

size: NA
J: TRBJ2-7
V: TRBV3-1/TRBV3-2
D: TRBD1
DNA: TGTGCCAGCAGCCCCCGGGACAGGGACGACGAGCAGTACTTC
CDR3: CASSPRDRDDEQYF

size: NA
J: TRBJ2-5
V: TRBV9
D: NA
DNA: TGTGCCAGCAGCGACCGCCCACTCGGAGGTAGTGAGACCCAGTACTTC
CDR3: CASSDRPLGGSETQYF

size: NA
J: TRBJ2-4
V: TRBV29-1
D: NA
DNA: TGCAGCGTCGTACAGGAGAACATTCAGTACTTC
CDR3: CSVVQENIQYF

size: NA
J: TRBJ1-1
V: TRBV11-3
D: NA
DNA: TGTGCCAGCAGCTTGGGGGGGACGAGCAATGAAGCTTTCTTT
CDR3: CASSLGGTSNEAFF

size: NA
J: TRBJ1-1
V: TRBV3-1/TRBV3-2
D: NA
DNA: TGTGCCAGCAGCCAACCTTGGACGGGGAGCACTGAAGCTTTCTTT
CDR3: CASSQPWTGSTEAFF

size: NA
J: TRBJ1-2
V: TRBV7-9
D: NA
DNA: TGTGCCAGCAGCTTATATCCCCAGGGACTCTTGGGGTATGGCTACACCTTC
CDR3: CASSLYPQGLLGYGYTF

size: NA
J: TRBJ1-2
V: TRBV7-9
D: TRBD1
DNA: TGTGCCAGCAGCTCTACGGGACAGTTGGGGCCCCGGTTTAACTATGGCTACACCTTC
CDR3: CASSSTGQLGPRFNYGYTF

size: NA
J: TRBJ2-5
V: TRBV28
D: NA
DNA: TGTGCCAGCAGTTTATTTTCCAGGGGAGAGACCCAGTACTTC
CDR3: CASSLFSRGETQYF

size: NA
J: TRBJ1-3
V: TRBV7-8
D: NA
DNA: TGTGCCAGCAGCTTAGGAGGAGTAACTGGAAACACCATATATTTT
CDR3: CASSLGGVTGNTIYF

size: NA
J: TRBJ1-2
V: TRBV19
D: TRBD1
DNA: TGTGCCAGTAGTATCCCGACCGGGACAGCCTATGGCTACACCTTC
CDR3: CASSIPTGTAYGYTF

size: NA
J: TRBJ2-5
V: TRBV28
D: TRBD2
DNA: TGTGCCAGCAGTTTATCCCAGGGACTAGCGGGATCAGAGACCCAGTACTTC
CDR3: CASSLSQGLAGSETQYF

size: NA
J: TRBJ2-2
V: TRBV2
D: NA
DNA: TGTGCCATCCCAGGGGGGGAGCTTGTGGCCGGGGAGCTGTTTTTT
CDR3: CAIPGGELVAGELFF

size: NA
J: TRBJ2-2
V: TRBV19
D: TRBD1
DNA: TGTGCCAGCGATCCGGGACAGGGGCTCACCGGGGAGCTGTTTTTT
CDR3: CASDPGQGLTGELFF

size: few
J: TRBJ1-5
V: TRBV4-1
D: TRBD1
DNA: TGCGCCAGCAGCCAAGAAGGACAGGGCAATCACCAGCCCCAGCATTTT
CDR3: CASSQEGQGNHQPQHF

size: NA
J: TRBJ2-7
V: TRBV28
D: NA
DNA: TGTGCCAGCAGCTCATCCCTATACGAGCAGTACTTC
CDR3: CASSSSLYEQYF

size: NA
J: TRBJ1-1
V: TRBV29-1
D: NA
DNA: TGCAGCGTTGCGCGTGGTATGAACACTGAAGCTTTCTTT
CDR3: CSVARGMNTEAFF